These 13 T cell receptor beta chains were sequenced from one sample in a study of shared clonotypes between healthy human individuals. Terminally differentiated effector memory CD45RA+ cells were excluded by CCR7 positive selection of CD45RO-negative cells. Clones were read by immunoSEQ multiplex PCR, and TCRdb kept only the in-frame ones, dropping some. The sample shows 1.5 million to 2.5 million clones, over 85% of them seen only once. Input material: naive CD8+ T cells sorted from blood. The receptors come from a man younger than 35 in good health.

This chain uses TRBV10-3 with TRBJ2-7; D is unclear. The CDR3 has 12 amino acids. Germline V gene sequence: CDR1 ENHRY, CDR2 SYGVKD. Between the trimmed V and J ends, which lost 4 bases and 3 bases, there was a span of 7 bases. The CDR3 DNA reads as TGTGCCATCAGTGTAGGGAACTACGAGCAGTACTTC. Its protein is CAISVGNYEQYF.

The rearrangement joins TRBV9 to TRBJ2-5; D may be TRBD2 (5 bases). The germline gives CDR1 SGDLS, CDR2 YYNGEE. V lost 3 bases and J 5 bases, leaving 14 bases between the germline ends. The CDR3 loop spans 14 amino acids. For the CDR3, the DNA is TGTGCCAGCAGCGGAGGGATGTCCCACGAGACCCAGTACTTC. This gives the protein CASSGGMSHETQYF.

This clone was counted a single time. The CDR3 bases are TGTGCCAGCAAACCGGACGGGGGAAGCTCTAACTATGGCTACACCTTC. The encoded protein is CASKPDGGSSNYGYTF. V gene TRBV27 combines with J gene TRBJ1-2; D might be TRBD1 (5 bases). Germline-derived CDR1 and CDR2 are MNHEY and SMNVEV (reference sequence). The V end lost 7 bases, the J end lost 0 bases, and 18 bases lay between the germline ends. The CDR3 contains 16 residues.

The V gene is TRBV10-2, the J gene TRBJ2-5; D is unclear. The germline V gene has CDR1 WSHSY and CDR2 SAAADI. The V and J ends lost 3 bases and 1 base respectively, with 6 bases between them. The CDR3 contains 13 residues. The CDR3 region is CASSEATQETQYF. The DNA for the CDR3 is TGCGCCAGCAGTGAAGCGACCCAAGAGACCCAGTACTTC.

V and J are TRBV7-9 and TRBJ2-6; D unresolved. The germline V gene has CDR1 SEHNR and CDR2 FQNEAQ (reference sequence). The CDR3 covers 13 residues. Trimming shortened V by 11 bases and J by 0 bases, and 8 bases separated the two germline ends. CDR3 coding DNA: TGTGCCGGGCTGGGCTCTGGGGCCAACGTCCTGACTTTC. As protein: CAGLGSGANVLTF.

The CDR3 is CASSLAGTGYGYTF. For the CDR3, the DNA is TGTGCCAGCAGCTTAGCCGGGACAGGGTATGGCTACACCTTC. The chain uses TRBV11-2 and TRBJ1-2, with 9 bases that match TRBD1. Germline assignment: CDR1 SGHAT and CDR2 FQNNGV. Trimming cost V 1 base and J 5 bases; bases outside gene matches: 2. The CDR3 has 14 residues.

The gene calls are TRBV15 and TRBJ2-3; D is perhaps TRBD2 (6 bases). This CDR3 contains 12 residues. The V end lost 5 bases, the J end lost 5 bases, and 8 bases lay between the germline ends. The V gene's germline CDR1 is LNHNV and CDR2 YYDKDF (reference sequence). The CDR3 here is CATSLRGDTQYF. CDR3 DNA: TGTGCCACCAGCTTGCGGGGAGATACGCAGTATTTT.

The chain is built from TRBV27 and TRBJ2-3; perhaps D is TRBD1 or TRBD2 (6 bases each). Looked up from germline, CDR1 is MNHEY and CDR2 is SMNVEV (reference sequence). CDR3 length: 16 residues. Trimming left V 3 bases short and J 4 bases short, with 17 bases between. The CDR3 DNA is TGTGCCAGCAGTTTTACCCTGGGGGGCGGGGCAGATACGCAGTATTTT. This encodes CASSFTLGGGADTQYF.

The chain links TRBV5-4 to TRBJ2-7; 8 nucleotides line up with TRBD1. V dropped 6 bases and J dropped 2; count of bases not matched to a gene: 7. Per the germline V gene, CDR1 is SGHNT and CDR2 is YYREEE (reference sequence). This CDR3 comprises 14 residues. The CDR3 sequence: CASTLQGAPYEQYF. The CDR3 DNA reads TGTGCCAGCACCCTTCAGGGGGCACCCTACGAGCAGTACTTC. The full variable domain, in which reference TRBV5-4 and TRBJ2-7 provide the parts outside the CDR3, is ETGVTQSPTHLIKTRGQQVTLRCSSQSGHNTVSWYQQALGQGPQFIFQYYREEENGRGNFPPRFSGLQFPNYSSELNVNALELDDSALYLCASTLQGAPYEQYFGPGTRLTVT.

The CDR3 sequence: CASREEDYEQYF. CDR3 nucleotide sequence: TGTGCCAGCAGAGAGGAAGACTACGAGCAGTACTTC. This chain uses TRBV2 with TRBJ2-7, with no clear D. Germline CDR1 and CDR2: SNHLY and FYNNEI. The CDR3 length is 12 residues. Deletions cut 6 bases from V and 3 bases from J, with 9 bases between.

The chain links TRBV6-1 to TRBJ1-1; D call uncertain. CDR1 and CDR2 from the germline V gene are MNHNS and SASEGT. V dropped 4 bases and J dropped 3 bases, with 12 bases sitting between them. The CDR3 is made up of 14 amino acids. CDR3 residues: CASSGGVLDTEAFF. Written as DNA, the CDR3 is TGTGCCAGCAGTGGGGGAGTACTGGACACTGAAGCTTTCTTT.

This chain links TRBV7-8 with TRBJ2-1; perhaps TRBD2 as D (6 bases). CDR3 length: 16 amino acids. V gave up 1 base and J gave up 6 bases, with 16 bases separating them. Germline-derived CDR1 and CDR2 are SGHVS and FQNEAQ. The CDR3 spells CASSLVVGGRPNEQFF. The CDR3 DNA sequence: TGTGCCAGCAGCTTAGTAGTGGGAGGACGGCCCAATGAGCAGTTCTTC.

The chain recombines TRBV6-1 with TRBJ2-1, with 11 positions matching TRBD2. This CDR3 contains 18 residues. After removal of 1 base from V and 2 bases from J, the junction contained 7 bases not matched to a gene. Germline values: CDR1 MNHNS, CDR2 SASEGT. The CDR3 nucleotides are TGTGCCAGCAGTGAAGTAGCGGGGGGGCCTTGGACCTACAATGAGCAGTTCTTC. This translates into CASSEVAGGPWTYNEQFF.